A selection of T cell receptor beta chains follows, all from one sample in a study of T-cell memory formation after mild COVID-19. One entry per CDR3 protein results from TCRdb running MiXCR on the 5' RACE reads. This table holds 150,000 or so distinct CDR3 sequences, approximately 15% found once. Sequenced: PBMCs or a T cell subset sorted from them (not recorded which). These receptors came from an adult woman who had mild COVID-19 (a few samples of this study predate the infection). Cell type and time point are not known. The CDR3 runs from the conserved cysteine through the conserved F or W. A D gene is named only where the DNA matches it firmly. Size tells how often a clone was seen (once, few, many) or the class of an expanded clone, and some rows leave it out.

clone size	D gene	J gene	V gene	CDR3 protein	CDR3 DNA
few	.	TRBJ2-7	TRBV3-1	CASSNVLAPEQYF	TGTGCCAGCAGCAATGTGTTAGCTCCCGAGCAGTACTTC
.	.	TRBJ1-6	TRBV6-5	CASSYSNSPLHF	TGTGCCAGCAGTTACTCGAACTCACCCCTCCACTTT
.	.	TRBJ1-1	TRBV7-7	CASSPSGAAEAFF	TGTGCTAGCAGCCCCTCCGGGGCCGCTGAAGCTTTCTTT
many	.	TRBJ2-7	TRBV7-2	CASSLIAVEYYEQYF	TGTGCCAGCAGCTTAATAGCGGTCGAGTACTACGAGCAGTACTTC
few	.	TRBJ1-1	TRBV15	CATSRYIGINTEAFF	TGTGCCACCAGCAGGTACATAGGGATTAACACTGAAGCTTTCTTT
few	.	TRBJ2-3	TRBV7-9	CASSFDANGDTQYF	TGTGCCAGCAGCTTTGACGCGAACGGCGATACGCAGTATTTT
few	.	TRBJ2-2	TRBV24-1	CATSDQGEDTGELFF	TGTGCCACCAGCGACCAGGGCGAGGACACCGGGGAGCTGTTTTTT
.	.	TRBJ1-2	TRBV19	CASSIVQGGGGYTF	TGTGCCAGTAGTATAGTTCAAGGAGGAGGTGGCTACACCTTC
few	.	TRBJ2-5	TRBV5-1	CASSLVGGAKQETQYF	TGCGCCAGCAGCTTGGTAGGGGGGGCCAAACAAGAGACCCAGTACTTC
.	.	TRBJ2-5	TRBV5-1	CASSLAIGGPEETQYF	TGCGCCAGCAGCTTGGCCATCGGCGGGCCTGAAGAGACCCAGTACTTC
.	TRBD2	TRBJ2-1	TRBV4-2	CASSQDPGTSGRNEQFF	TGTGCCAGCAGCCAGGACCCCGGGACTAGCGGGAGGAATGAGCAGTTCTTC
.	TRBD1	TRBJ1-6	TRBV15	CATSRGGQGARNSPLHF	TGTGCCACCAGCAGAGGGGGACAGGGGGCGCGAAATTCACCCCTCCACTTT
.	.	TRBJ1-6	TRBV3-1	CASSLMGNSPLHF	TGTGCCAGCAGCCTTATGGGTAATTCACCCCTCCACTTT
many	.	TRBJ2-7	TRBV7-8	CASSPSASLYEQYF	TGTGCCAGCAGCCCCAGCGCCTCGCTATACGAGCAGTACTTC
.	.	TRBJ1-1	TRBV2	CASSDMYTEAFF	TGTGCCAGCAGTGACATGTACACTGAAGCTTTCTTT
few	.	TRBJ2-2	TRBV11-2	CASSLEASKSGELFF	TGTGCCAGCAGCTTAGAGGCTAGCAAGTCGGGGGAGCTGTTTTTT